This TCR beta chain emerged from a study of blood T cell repertoires in COVID-19 (dated by TCRdb to 2018 to 2021). With regard to the full study: The collaborator samples originated in the United States, Italy and Spain and spanned the acute and convalescent phases of COVID-19. Where HLA class I and class II types were available, the types were taken from metadata supplied by the sample provider, not from assay-based typing. The repertoires were made available in a free public database intended to serve as a resource for research on the immune response to SARS-CoV-2. The samples were drawn from the first 160 participants of the ongoing ImmuneRACE study and from 1,254 subjects provided by 6 global collaborators. A de-identified subject ID, COVID-19 status, age in years and sex were almost always included in the sample metadata. Deeply sampled blood TCRbeta repertoires from subjects exposed to, actively infected with, or recovered from COVID-19 were included in the dataset. The prospective study material was composed of cDNA or gDNA derived from T cells, B-cell-depleted T cells, or PBMCs. Results and caveats for the whole study, not just this receptor: Clinical and demographic metadata were provided uncurated, with the amount varying by source and participant.

The immunoSEQ Assay, a bias-controlled multiplex PCR, was used to amplify TCRbeta CDR3 regions from genomic DNA. In the authors' own workflow: Nucleated cell counts per sample were estimated from amplification of reference gene primers within the assay. Sequence reads were collapsed and filtered to measure the absolute abundance of every unique TCRbeta CDR3 rearrangement. For each sample, productive Simpson clonality was calculated by taking the square root of Simpson's diversity index across productive rearrangements. This immuneACCESS table, as held by TCRdb, lists in-frame sequences with V and J called but not all clones. Of the missing ones, under half trace to an unresolved V gene in checked studies; the others have no known cause. V, J and clone size derive from that table, while D and trimming were established from the DNA sequence. The sample table lists 75,000 to 100,000 clones, 87% of them with a count of one. Clones ranked in the top ten supply 15% of the sample.

The junction carries 14 bases between V and J, which are trimmed by 4 bases and 4 bases respectively. CDR3 length: 16 amino acids, cysteine to phenylalanine. This entry keeps only the CDR3 DNA: 48 bases, framed from base 1. The CDR1 and CDR2 encoded by the germline V gene (reference sequence) are MNHEY and SMNVEV. Details on this clone: Its antigen is not yet known. No qualities accompany the bases; no much larger clone lies one base away.

Whole blood was collected in K2EDTA tubes by collaborating institutions according to the institutions' own protocols. For TCRbeta analysis, collaborators shipped samples in one of three forms: frozen whole blood, isolated PBMCs, or DNA extracted from either of those sample types. This receptor was obtained from a human donor in a cohort sampled during active COVID-19. Here the chain combines TRBV27 and TRBJ2-6; TRBD1 is possibly the D segment (5 matching bases). The sequencing input was peripheral blood. The DNA sequence follows: TGTGCCAGCAGTTGGGGCAGGCTGAGGGGGGCCAACGTCCTGACTTTC. This sequence encodes CASSWGRLRGANVLTF.